This TCR beta chain was captured by sequencing in a study of blood T cell repertoires in COVID-19. Study as a whole: Sites across the United States, Italy and Spain contributed samples from acute and convalescent COVID-19. PBMCs, B-cell-depleted T cells, or T cells were the source of the cDNA or gDNA that made up the material.

Per the original data handling: From reference gene primer amplification, estimates of nucleated cell counts were derived. TCRdb keeps only in-frame clones here, not all; method: immunoSEQ multiplex PCR. That table furnishes V, J and clone size, whereas the DNA furnished D and trimming. The sample lists approximately 25,000 clones; 90% to 95% were seen once. The TCR was taken from a human donor with active COVID-19. The donor label of this sample is uncertain. The sequencing sample was made of peripheral blood.

The CDR3 reads CSGADRGTHGEQFF. DNA of the CDR3: TGCAGCGGGGCGGACAGGGGGACCCACGGTGAGCAGTTCTTC. This chain uses TRBV29-1 with TRBJ2-1; 10 bases are a match to TRBD1. Germline-derived CDR1 and CDR2 are SQVTM and ANQGSEA. After removal of 7 bases from V and 9 bases from J, the junction contained 12 bases not matched to a gene. CDR3 size: 14 residues.